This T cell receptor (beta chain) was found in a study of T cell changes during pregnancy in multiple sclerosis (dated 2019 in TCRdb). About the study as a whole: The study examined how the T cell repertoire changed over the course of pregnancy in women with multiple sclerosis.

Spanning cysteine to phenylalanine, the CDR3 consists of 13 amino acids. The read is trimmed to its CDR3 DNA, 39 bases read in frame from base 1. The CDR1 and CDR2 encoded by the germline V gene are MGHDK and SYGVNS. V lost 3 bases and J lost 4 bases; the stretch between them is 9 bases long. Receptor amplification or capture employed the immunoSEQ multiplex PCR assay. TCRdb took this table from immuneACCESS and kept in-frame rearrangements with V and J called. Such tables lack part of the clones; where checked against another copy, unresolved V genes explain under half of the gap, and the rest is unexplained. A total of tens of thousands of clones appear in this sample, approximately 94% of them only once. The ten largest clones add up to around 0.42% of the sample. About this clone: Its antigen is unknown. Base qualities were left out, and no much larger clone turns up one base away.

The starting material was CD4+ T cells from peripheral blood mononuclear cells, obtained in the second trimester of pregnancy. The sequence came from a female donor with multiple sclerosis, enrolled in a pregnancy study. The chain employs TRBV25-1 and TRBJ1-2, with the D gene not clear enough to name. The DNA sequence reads TGTGCCAGCAGTGACCGGACTTCCTATGGCTACACCTTC. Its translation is CASSDRTSYGYTF.